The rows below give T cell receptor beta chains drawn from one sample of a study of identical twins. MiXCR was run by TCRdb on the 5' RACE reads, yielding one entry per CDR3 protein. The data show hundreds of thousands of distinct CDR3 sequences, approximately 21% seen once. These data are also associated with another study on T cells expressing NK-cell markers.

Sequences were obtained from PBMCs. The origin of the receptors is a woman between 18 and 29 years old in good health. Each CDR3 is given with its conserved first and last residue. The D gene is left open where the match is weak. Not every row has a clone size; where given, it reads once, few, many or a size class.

CSARVWGAEAFF,TGCAGTGCTAGAGTCTGGGGTGCTGAAGCTTTCTTT,-,many,TRBV20-1,TRBJ1-1
CAISSGTYNEQFF,TGTGCCATCAGTAGCGGGACCTACAATGAGCAGTTCTTC,TRBD2,few,TRBV10-3,TRBJ2-1
CASSGGLINEQFF,TGTGCCAGCAGTGGGGGACTGATAAATGAGCAGTTCTTC,-,few,TRBV27,TRBJ2-1
CASRELGAGATYEQYF,TGTGCCAGCAGGGAACTGGGGGCAGGGGCAACCTACGAGCAGTACTTC,-,-,TRBV6-1,TRBJ2-7
CASSLGADREFF,TGTGCCAGCAGCTTAGGGGCGGACCGGGAGTTCTTC,-,-,TRBV13,TRBJ2-1
CASSLAFEVTSPLHF,TGTGCCAGCAGCCTTGCCTTCGAGGTCACTTCACCCCTCCACTTT,-,-,TRBV12-3/TRBV12-4,TRBJ1-6
CASSYFGLAGGREQFF,TGTGCCAGCAGTTACTTCGGACTAGCGGGGGGCAGAGAGCAGTTCTTC,TRBD2,-,TRBV6-5,TRBJ2-1
CASSNRDQYQETQYF,TGTGCCAGCAGCAACCGGGATCAGTACCAAGAGACCCAGTACTTC,-,-,TRBV21-1,TRBJ2-5
CASSSWRDSIVPLEQYF,TGTGCCAGCAGCTCGTGGAGGGACAGCATAGTCCCCCTTGAGCAGTACTTC,-,-,TRBV7-9,TRBJ2-7
CATKLQGTGELFF,TGTGCCACCAAGCTACAGGGAACCGGGGAGCTGTTTTTT,-,-,TRBV2,TRBJ2-2
CAISVTPSYEQYF,TGTGCCATCAGTGTCACTCCTTCCTACGAGCAGTACTTC,-,-,TRBV10-3,TRBJ2-7
CSVGQGGEQYF,TGCAGCGTTGGTCAGGGTGGCGAGCAGTACTTC,-,-,TRBV29-1,TRBJ2-7